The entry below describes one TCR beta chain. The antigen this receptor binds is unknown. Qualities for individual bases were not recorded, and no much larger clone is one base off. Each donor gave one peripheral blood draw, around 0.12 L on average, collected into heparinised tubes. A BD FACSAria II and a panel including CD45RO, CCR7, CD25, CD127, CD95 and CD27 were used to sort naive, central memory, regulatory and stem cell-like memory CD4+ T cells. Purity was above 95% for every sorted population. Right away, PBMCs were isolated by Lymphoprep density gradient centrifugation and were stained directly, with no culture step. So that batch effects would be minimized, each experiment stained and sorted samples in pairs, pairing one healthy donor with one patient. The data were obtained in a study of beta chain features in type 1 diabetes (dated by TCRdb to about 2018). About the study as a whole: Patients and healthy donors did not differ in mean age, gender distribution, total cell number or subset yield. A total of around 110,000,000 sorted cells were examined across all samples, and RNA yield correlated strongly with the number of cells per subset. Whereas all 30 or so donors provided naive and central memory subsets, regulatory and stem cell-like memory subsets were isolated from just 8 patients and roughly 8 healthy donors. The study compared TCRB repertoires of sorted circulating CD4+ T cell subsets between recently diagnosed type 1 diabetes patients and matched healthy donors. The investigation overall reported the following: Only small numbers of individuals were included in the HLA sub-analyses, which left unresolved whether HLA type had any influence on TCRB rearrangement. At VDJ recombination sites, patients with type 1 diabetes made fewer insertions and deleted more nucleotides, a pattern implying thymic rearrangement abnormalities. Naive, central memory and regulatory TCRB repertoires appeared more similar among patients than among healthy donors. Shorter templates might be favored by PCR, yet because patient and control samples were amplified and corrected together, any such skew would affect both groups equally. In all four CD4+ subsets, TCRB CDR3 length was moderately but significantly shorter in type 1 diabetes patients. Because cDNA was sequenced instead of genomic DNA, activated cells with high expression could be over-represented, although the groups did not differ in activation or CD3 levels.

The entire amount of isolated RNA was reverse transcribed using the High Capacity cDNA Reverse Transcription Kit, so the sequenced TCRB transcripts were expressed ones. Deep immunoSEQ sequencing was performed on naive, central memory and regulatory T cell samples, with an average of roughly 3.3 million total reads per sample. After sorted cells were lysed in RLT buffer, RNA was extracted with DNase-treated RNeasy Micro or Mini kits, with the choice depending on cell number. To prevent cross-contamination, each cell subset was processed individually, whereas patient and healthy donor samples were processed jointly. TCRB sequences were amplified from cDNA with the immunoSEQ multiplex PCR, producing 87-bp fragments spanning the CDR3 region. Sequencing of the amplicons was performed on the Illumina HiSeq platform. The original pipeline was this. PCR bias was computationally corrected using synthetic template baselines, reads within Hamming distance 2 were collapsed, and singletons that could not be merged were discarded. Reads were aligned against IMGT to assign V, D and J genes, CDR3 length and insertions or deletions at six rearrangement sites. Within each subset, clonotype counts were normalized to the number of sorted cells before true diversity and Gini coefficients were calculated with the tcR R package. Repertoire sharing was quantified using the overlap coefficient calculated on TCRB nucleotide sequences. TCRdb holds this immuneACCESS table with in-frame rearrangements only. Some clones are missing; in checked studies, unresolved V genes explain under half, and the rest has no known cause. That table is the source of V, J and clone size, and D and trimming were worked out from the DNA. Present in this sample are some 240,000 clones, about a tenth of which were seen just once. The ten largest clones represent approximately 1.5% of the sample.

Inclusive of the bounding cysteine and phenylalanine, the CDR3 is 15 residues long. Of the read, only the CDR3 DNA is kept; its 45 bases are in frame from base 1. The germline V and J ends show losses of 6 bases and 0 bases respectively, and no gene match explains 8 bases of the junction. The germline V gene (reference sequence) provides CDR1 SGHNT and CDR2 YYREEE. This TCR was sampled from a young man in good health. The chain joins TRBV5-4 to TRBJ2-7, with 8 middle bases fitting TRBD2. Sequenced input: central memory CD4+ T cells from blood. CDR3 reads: CASTIGGTSSYEQYF. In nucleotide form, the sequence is TGTGCCAGCACCATTGGGGGGACTAGCTCCTACGAGCAGTACTTC. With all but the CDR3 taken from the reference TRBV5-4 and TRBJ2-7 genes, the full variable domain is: ETGVTQSPTHLIKTRGQQVTLRCSSQSGHNTVSWYQQALGQGPQFIFQYYREEENGRGNFPPRFSGLQFPNYSSELNVNALELDDSALYLCASTIGGTSSYEQYFGPGTRLTVT.